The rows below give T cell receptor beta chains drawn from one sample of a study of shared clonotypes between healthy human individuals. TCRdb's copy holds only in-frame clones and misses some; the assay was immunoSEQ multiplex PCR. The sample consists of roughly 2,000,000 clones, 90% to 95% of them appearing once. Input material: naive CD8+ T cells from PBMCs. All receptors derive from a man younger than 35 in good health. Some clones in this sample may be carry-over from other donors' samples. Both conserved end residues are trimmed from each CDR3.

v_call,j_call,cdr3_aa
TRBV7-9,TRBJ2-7,ASSDLKNGPTYEQY
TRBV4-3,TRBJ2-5,ASSQGGGGAETQY
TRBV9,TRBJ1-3,ASSVDGGSGNTIY
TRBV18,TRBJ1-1,ASSPTNLNTEAF
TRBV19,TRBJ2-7,ASSIVFGDRNPYEQY
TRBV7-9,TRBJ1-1,ASSPAANTEAF
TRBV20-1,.,SARVGYEQY
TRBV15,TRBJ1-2,ATSRDPAALRSGYT
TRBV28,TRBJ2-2,ASSTGIMVRTGELF
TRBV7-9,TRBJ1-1,ASSSRVPTEAF
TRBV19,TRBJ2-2,ASSIETLYTGELF
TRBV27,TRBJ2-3,ASSYRGNIDTQY
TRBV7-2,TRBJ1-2,ASSLGRRVAGGEYGYT
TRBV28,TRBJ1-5,ASSFQQGGQPQH
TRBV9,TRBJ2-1,ASSVEGHEQF
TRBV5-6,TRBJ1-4,ASSSEEGRYEKLF
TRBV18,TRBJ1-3,ASSPSRGTGESGNTIY
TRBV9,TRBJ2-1,ASSGSGGNEQF
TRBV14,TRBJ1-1,ASSPRHRGKTEAF
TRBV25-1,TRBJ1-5,ASSDSPTGGNQPQH
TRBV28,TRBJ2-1,ASSPGLGFKSAEQF
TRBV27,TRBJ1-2,ASSTGVFNYGYT
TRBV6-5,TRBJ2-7,ASSPSGRAYEQY
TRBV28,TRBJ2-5,ASSSGREVLETQY
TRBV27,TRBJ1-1,ASSLSAGLNTEAF
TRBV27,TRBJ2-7,ASAVRGSYEQY
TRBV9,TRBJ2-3,ASSVNGDTQY